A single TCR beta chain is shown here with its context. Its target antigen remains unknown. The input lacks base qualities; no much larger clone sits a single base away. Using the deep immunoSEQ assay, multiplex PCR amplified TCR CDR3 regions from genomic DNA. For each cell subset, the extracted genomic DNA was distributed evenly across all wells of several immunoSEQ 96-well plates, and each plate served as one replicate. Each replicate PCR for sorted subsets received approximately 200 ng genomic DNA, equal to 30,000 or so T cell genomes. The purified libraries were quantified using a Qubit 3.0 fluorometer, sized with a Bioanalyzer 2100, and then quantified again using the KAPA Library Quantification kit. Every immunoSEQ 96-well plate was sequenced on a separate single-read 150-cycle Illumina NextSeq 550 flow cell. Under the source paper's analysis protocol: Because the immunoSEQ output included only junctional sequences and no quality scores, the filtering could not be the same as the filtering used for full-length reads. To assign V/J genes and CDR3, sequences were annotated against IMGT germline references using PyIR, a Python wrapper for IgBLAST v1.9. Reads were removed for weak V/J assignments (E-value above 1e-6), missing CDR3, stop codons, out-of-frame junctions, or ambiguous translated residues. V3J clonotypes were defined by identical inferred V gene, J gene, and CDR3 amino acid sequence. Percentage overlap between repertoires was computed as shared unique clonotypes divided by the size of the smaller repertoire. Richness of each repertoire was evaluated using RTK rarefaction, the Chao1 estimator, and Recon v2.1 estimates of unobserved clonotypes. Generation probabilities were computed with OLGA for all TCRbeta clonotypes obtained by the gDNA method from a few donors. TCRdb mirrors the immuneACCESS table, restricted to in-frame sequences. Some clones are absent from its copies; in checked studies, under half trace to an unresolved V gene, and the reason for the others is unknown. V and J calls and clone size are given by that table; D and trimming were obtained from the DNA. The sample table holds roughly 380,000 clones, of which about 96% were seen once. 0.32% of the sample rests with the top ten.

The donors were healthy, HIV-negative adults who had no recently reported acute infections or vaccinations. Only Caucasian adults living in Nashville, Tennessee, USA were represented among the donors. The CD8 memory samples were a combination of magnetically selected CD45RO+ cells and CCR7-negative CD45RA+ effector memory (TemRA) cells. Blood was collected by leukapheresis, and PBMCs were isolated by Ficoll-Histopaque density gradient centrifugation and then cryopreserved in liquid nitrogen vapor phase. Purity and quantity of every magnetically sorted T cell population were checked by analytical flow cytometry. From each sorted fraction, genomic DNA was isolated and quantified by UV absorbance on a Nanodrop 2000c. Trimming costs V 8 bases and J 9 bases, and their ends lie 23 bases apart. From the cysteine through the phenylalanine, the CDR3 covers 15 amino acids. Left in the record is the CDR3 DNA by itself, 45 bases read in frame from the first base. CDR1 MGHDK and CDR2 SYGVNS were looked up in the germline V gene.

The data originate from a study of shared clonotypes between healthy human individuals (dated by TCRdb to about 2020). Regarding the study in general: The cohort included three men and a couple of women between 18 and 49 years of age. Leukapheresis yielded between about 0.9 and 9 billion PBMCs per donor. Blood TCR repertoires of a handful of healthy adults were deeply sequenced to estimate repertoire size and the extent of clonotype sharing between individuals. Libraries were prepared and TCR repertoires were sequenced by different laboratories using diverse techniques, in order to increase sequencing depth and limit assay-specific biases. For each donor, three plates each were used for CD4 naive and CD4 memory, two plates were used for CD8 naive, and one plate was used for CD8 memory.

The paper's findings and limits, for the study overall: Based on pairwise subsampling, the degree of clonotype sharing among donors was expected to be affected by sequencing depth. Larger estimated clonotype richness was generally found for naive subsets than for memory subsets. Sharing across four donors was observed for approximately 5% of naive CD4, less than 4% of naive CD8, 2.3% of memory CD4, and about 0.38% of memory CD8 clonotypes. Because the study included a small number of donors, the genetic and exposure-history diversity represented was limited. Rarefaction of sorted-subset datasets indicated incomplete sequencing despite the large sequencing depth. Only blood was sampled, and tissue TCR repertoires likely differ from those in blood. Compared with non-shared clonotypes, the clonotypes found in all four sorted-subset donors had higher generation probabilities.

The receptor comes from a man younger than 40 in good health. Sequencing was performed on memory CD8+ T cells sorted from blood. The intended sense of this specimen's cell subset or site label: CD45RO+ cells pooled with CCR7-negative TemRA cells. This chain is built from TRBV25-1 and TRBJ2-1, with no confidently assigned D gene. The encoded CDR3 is CASGLYNGFTGEQFF. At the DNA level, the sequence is TGTGCCAGCGGGCTATATAATGGTTTCACGGGTGAGCAGTTCTTC.